The 23 T cell receptor beta chains below were found in one sample sequenced in a study of CD8 T cells in Susac syndrome. A quantity of about 0.5 to 1 ug RNA underwent reverse transcription using random hexamers. TCRdb called the immunoSEQ multiplex PCR reads again in MiXCR, with one record for every CDR3 protein. The sample holds about 200,000 distinct CDR3 sequences, about 95% seen once. Sequenced: CD4+ T cells from PBMCs. Source of these receptors: a human donor with multiple sclerosis.

The gene calls are TRBV5-1 and TRBJ2-5; 8 bases agree with TRBD1. The CDR3 sequence is 15 residues long. In germline, CDR1 is SGHRS, CDR2 YFSETQ. V gave up 2 bases and J gave up 3 bases; unmatched junction bases: 6. The DNA for the CDR3 is TGCGCCAGCAGCTTCCAGGGGGCGAGGGAAGAGACCCAGTACTTC. Its translation: CASSFQGAREETQYF.

The J gene is TRBJ1-1, the V gene TRBV12-3 or TRBV12-4; the match to TRBD1 covers 7 bases. This CDR3 region has 15 residues. V lost 3 bases and J lost 0; bases outside the gene matches: 4. In nucleotides, the CDR3 is TGTGCCAGCAGTTTTAGCGGACAGGTGAACACTGAAGCTTTCTTT. Translated: CASSFSGQVNTEAFF.

J is TRBJ2-5 and V is TRBV20-1; 8 bases are a match to TRBD2. This CDR3 has 12 amino acids. V shed 6 bases, J shed 5 bases, and the junction held 5 bases outside the gene matches. From germline, CDR1 is DFQATT and CDR2 SNEGSKA (reference sequence). The DNA for the CDR3 is TGCAGTGCCCGGGGGGGATGGGAGACCCAGTACTTC. Protein: CSARGGWETQYF.

V usage is TRBV12-3 or TRBV12-4 and J usage is TRBJ1-3; D remains unclear. CDR3 length equals 11 residues. Trimming cost V 8 bases and J 6 bases, with 8 bases left between them. The CDR3 nucleotides read TGTGCCAGCCCCTGGTTAAACACCATATATTTT. This sequence encodes CASPWLNTIYF.

The V gene is TRBV15, the J gene TRBJ2-7; D possibly corresponds to TRBD1 (6 bases). Trimming removed 1 base from V and 2 bases from J, with 9 bases in between. Germline V gives CDR1 LNHNV, CDR2 YYDKDF (reference sequence). The CDR3 is made up of 14 amino acids. The CDR3 sequence is CATSRGGTPYEQYF. The CDR3 region has the DNA TGTGCCACCAGCAGAGGGGGGACACCCTACGAGCAGTACTTC.

The chain uses TRBV12-5 and TRBJ1-2; TRBD1 matches at 8 bases. V lost 6 bases to trimming and J lost 3 bases; unmatched junction nucleotides: 15. Germline values: CDR1 LGHNT, CDR2 FRNRAP. The CDR3 extends over 17 amino acids. CDR3 nucleotides: TGTGCTAGTGGCCGAGGACAGGGAGGGAGGATTGACTATGGCTACACCTTC. It encodes CASGRGQGGRIDYGYTF.

V and J are TRBV3-1 and TRBJ2-5; 14 bases align to TRBD2. This CDR3 contains 16 residues. Germline V lookup: CDR1 LGHDT, CDR2 YNNKEL (reference sequence). V lost 4 bases, J lost 5 bases, and 6 bases stayed unmatched. CDR3 protein: CASSPGLAGGGETQYF. CDR3 sequence (DNA): TGTGCCAGCAGCCCCGGACTAGCGGGAGGTGGTGAGACCCAGTACTTC.

J is TRBJ1-2 and V is TRBV20-1, with D perhaps matching TRBD1 (5 bases). V lost 5 bases and J 7 bases, leaving 17 bases between the germline ends. Germline V gene sequence: CDR1 DFQATT, CDR2 SNEGSKA (reference sequence). The CDR3 has 13 amino acids. The CDR3 DNA reads TGCAGTGCTCAAAACGACGGGACGGGTGGCTACACCTTC. Protein product: CSAQNDGTGGYTF.

The chain uses TRBV15 and TRBJ2-1; unclear D gene. CDR1 and CDR2 (germline): LNHNV, YYDKDF (reference sequence). The V and J ends lost 3 bases and 1 base respectively, with 16 bases between them. The CDR3 is made up of 17 amino acids. The CDR3 nucleotides are TGTGCCACCAGCAGGGGCAGCTTGGGATGGTCCTACAATGAGCAGTTCTTC. This encodes CATSRGSLGWSYNEQFF.

This sequence joins TRBV5-4 and TRBJ2-5, with a weak D call TRBD2 (6 bases). The germline CDR1 and CDR2 sequences are SGHNT and YYREEE (reference sequence). Trimming took 6 bases from V and 4 from J, leaving 7 bases between them. There are 11 residues in the CDR3. The CDR3 sequence is CASIGGETQYF. The DNA of the CDR3 is TGTGCCAGCATCGGGGGAGAGACCCAGTACTTC.

The chain couples TRBV3-1 to TRBJ1-1; no reliable D call. The CDR3 is made up of 13 amino acids. Germline loops: CDR1 LGHDT, CDR2 YNNKEL (reference sequence). The V gene lost 1 base and the J gene lost 11 bases, with 14 bases spanning the gap. The CDR3 is CASSQAPRTYAFF. The CDR3 region has the DNA TGTGCCAGCAGCCAAGCACCGAGGACGTATGCTTTCTTT.

The rearrangement uses TRBV20-1 and TRBJ1-5, with D unresolved. Germline loops: CDR1 DFQATT, CDR2 SNEGSKA (reference sequence). Trimming left V 0 bases short and J 7 bases short, with 10 bases between. CDR3 length equals 13 residues. CDR3 DNA sequence: TGCAGTGCTAGAGATAAAGTAGGACAGCCCCAGCATTTT. The encoded protein is CSARDKVGQPQHF.

V is TRBV10-2 and J is TRBJ2-1; 10 bases are a match to TRBD2. The CDR3 extends over 14 amino acids. Trimming cost V 6 bases and J 8 bases; bases outside gene matches: 7. CDR1 is WSHSY, CDR2 SAAADI, per germline. The DNA for the CDR3 is TGCGCCAGCAGGAGCGGGAGGGTCATCCATGAGCAGTTCTTC. Amino acid sequence: CASRSGRVIHEQFF.

V gene TRBV5-1 combines with J gene TRBJ1-2; D is undetermined. V was cut by 2 bases and J by 8 bases, with 16 bases left in between. Germline V gene lookup returns CDR1 SGHRS and CDR2 YFSETQ. The CDR3 is 14 amino acids. This chain's CDR3 is CASSFDEGGNGYTF. The CDR3 region has the DNA TGCGCCAGCAGCTTCGACGAGGGCGGTAACGGCTACACCTTC.

The gene calls are TRBV9 and TRBJ2-3; a possible D gene is TRBD2 (6 bases). The CDR3 loop spans 15 amino acids. The germline gives CDR1 SGDLS, CDR2 YYNGEE. V was clipped by 0 bases and J by 0 bases, with 8 bases between them. The DNA of the CDR3 is TGTGCCAGCAGCGTAGTGGAGGGGAGCACAGATACGCAGTATTTT. It is translated as CASSVVEGSTDTQYF.

The gene calls are TRBV20-1 and TRBJ1-2; D may be TRBD1 (5 bases). V was trimmed by 3 bases and J by 8 bases, leaving 13 bases between them. Germline V lookup: CDR1 DFQATT, CDR2 SNEGSKA (reference sequence). The CDR3 runs to 12 residues. CDR3 coding DNA: TGCAGTGCTAGGGGGACCTTTGAAGGCTACACCTTC. Translating it yields CSARGTFEGYTF.

The chain has TRBV20-1 and TRBJ2-7; no clear D gene. With 4 bases removed from V and 0 bases from J, the gap between germline ends came to 10 bases. The germline V gene has CDR1 DFQATT and CDR2 SNEGSKA (reference sequence). The CDR3 loop spans 13 amino acids. In DNA, the CDR3 is TGCAGTGCTAAGACATCTAACTCCTACGAGCAGTACTTC. Encoded protein: CSAKTSNSYEQYF.

The chain combines TRBV6-6 with TRBJ2-7, with D possibly matching TRBD1 (6 bases). The V gene lost 2 bases and the J gene lost 11 bases, with 10 bases spanning the gap. The CDR3 has 11 amino acids. The V gene's germline CDR1 is MNHNY and CDR2 SVGAGI (reference sequence). CDR3 region: CASSYQGSEYF. The CDR3 region has the DNA TGTGCCAGCAGTTACCAGGGGTCGGAGTACTTC.

V usage is TRBV5-4 and J usage is TRBJ2-7; no definite D call. The CDR3 sequence is 12 residues long. The germline CDR1 and CDR2 sequences are SGHNT and YYREEE (reference sequence). V shed 3 bases and J shed 6 bases, with 10 bases lying between them. CDR3 amino acids: CASSWQLGEQYF. CDR3 nucleotide sequence: TGTGCCAGCAGCTGGCAATTAGGCGAGCAGTACTTC.

The CDR3 nucleotides are TGCAGTGTTCAGAGGTGGCAGGGGAGAGGCTATGGCTACACCTTC. Its protein is CSVQRWQGRGYGYTF. The chain joins TRBV20-1 to TRBJ1-2; perhaps TRBD1 as D (6 bases). The V end lost 7 bases, the J end lost 4 bases, and 22 bases lay between the germline ends. This CDR3 is 15 amino acids long. Germline CDR1 DFQATT, CDR2 SNEGSKA (reference sequence).

The gene calls are TRBV29-1 and TRBJ1-4, with 8 positions matching TRBD1. Per germline, CDR1 SQVTM and CDR2 ANQGSEA. The CDR3 spans 14 residues. The ends lost 6 bases at V and 5 bases at J; junction bases unmatched: 8. The DNA for the CDR3 is TGCAGCGTCGCAGAACAGGGGGGGAATGAAAAACTGTTTTTT. This gives the protein CSVAEQGGNEKLFF.

This chain joins TRBV18 and TRBJ2-7, with 8 bases identical to TRBD1. The length of the CDR3 is 15 residues. J lost 4 bases, V lost 3 bases, and 8 bases had no gene match. Germline loops: CDR1 KGHSH, CDR2 LQKENI. CDR3 in amino acids: CASSPGTGCPYEQYF. The CDR3 DNA reads as TGTGCCAGCTCACCGGGGACAGGATGCCCTTACGAGCAGTACTTC. Filled out from reference TRBV18 and TRBJ2-7, the complete variable domain reads NAGVMQNPRHLVRRRGQEARLRCSPMKGHSHVYWYRQLPEEGLKFMVYLQKENIIDESGMPKERFSAEFPKEGPSILRIQQVVRGDSAAYFCASSPGTGCPYEQYFGPGTRLTVT.

The CDR3 DNA reads TGTGCCAGTAGTCTGACGTTTCAGCCCCAGCATTTT. Translation: CASSLTFQPQHF. The chain couples TRBV19 to TRBJ1-5; D gene uncertain. CDR3 length equals 12 residues. Germline CDR1 LNHDA, CDR2 SQIVND (reference sequence). Trimming pared 5 bases from V and 6 bases from J, leaving 8 bases between.